This T cell receptor beta chain is drawn from a study of metastatic and nonmetastatic thyroid tumors (dated by TCRdb to 2018 to 2021). General notes on the study: Repertoires were compared across peripheral blood and tumor or nodule tissue samples from malignant and benign thyroid patients.

The library relied on PCR. The sequencing machine was an Illumina HiSeq 4000. High-throughput sequencing was used to profile the CDR3 region of the TCR beta-chain in every patient. In the authors' own workflow: A classifier to discriminate distant-metastatic papillary thyroid cancer patients was built from CDR3 differences across clinicopathological groups. The Shannon index was used to measure repertoire diversity, and the Morisita-Horn index was used to measure how similar tumor and blood repertoires were. The public reads were reanalyzed by TCRdb: fastp trimming at Q25, MiXCR alignment, in-frame beta chains only. These V and J calls are TCRdb output, not the study's own analysis. The sample table shows 85,000 to 95,000 clones, and under 15% are seen once. The ten largest clones take up 3% to 4.5% of the sample. At least ten counts were recorded for this clone. Its cognate antigen has yet to be identified. The sample holds no much larger clone one base away, and base qualities are not on file.

The V end loses 4 bases and the J end loses 0 bases, and a stretch of 7 bases separates them. The CDR3 runs 14 residues from the cysteine to the phenylalanine. Only the CDR3 DNA stays, 42 bases, in frame from base 1. CDR1 and CDR2 (LNHDA, SQIVND) derive from the germline V gene (reference sequence). Overall study results and their limits: In both blood and tumor samples, malignant tumors were reported to have significantly higher TCR beta diversity than benign nodules.

None of the patients had been given any treatment before thyroid surgery. Using T-cell receptor beta sequencing, the study looked back at clinical samples from patients collected from the early 2010s to the late 2010s. Recombination linked TRBV19 to TRBJ1-5; no D gene call is confident. The sequencing input was blood. The origin of this receptor is a female donor with papillary thyroid cancer or a benign thyroid nodule (not recorded which). Some clones in this sample may be carry-over from other donors' samples. The CDR3: CASSRQYSNQPQHF. The bases read TGTGCCAGTAGTAGGCAGTATAGCAATCAGCCCCAGCATTTT.